This record looks at one T cell receptor (beta chain) sequence and its context. The sample has other DNA sequences that encode this CDR3 too. The V and J ends lost 4 bases and 2 bases respectively, with 9 bases between them. The CDR3 extends over 13 amino acids. The germline V gene has CDR1 SGHRS and CDR2 YFSETQ. The sample originates from a study of control samples from healthy donors and cancer patients. Only in-frame clones appear in the TCRdb table, and some are missing; sequencing was by immunoSEQ multiplex PCR. The table has around 100,000 clones, approximately 90% seen once. Sequences were obtained from PBMCs. The V and J genes are TRBV5-1 and TRBJ2-5; a weak D match, TRBD2 (5 bases). The source is a man aged 55 to 70 with lung cancer. The CDR3: CASSRGLQETQYF. The CDR3 nucleotides read TGCGCCAGCAGCCGCGGACTGCAAGAGACCCAGTACTTC.